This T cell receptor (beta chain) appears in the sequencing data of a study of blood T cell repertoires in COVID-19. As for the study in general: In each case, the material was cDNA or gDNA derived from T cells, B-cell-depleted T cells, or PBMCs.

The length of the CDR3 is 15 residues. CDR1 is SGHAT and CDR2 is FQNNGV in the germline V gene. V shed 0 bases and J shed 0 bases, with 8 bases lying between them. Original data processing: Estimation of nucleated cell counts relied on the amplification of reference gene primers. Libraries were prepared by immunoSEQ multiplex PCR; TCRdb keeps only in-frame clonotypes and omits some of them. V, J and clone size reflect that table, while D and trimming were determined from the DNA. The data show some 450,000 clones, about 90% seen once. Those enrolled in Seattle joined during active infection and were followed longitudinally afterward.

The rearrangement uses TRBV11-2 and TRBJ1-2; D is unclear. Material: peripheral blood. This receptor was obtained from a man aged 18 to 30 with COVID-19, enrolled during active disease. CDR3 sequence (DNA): TGTGCCAGCAGCTTAGACTACGGGACTAACTATGGCTACACCTTC. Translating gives CASSLDYGTNYGYTF.